The 7 T cell receptor beta chains below were found in one sample sequenced in a study of shared clonotypes between healthy human individuals. It was CD45RO-negative cells, positively selected for CCR7, that made up naive CD8 cells, with terminally differentiated effector memory CD45RA+ cells excluded. Assay used: immunoSEQ multiplex PCR; TCRdb lists only in-frame clones, some missing. The sample yields 500,000 to 700,000 clones, about 95% seen once. The sample taken for sequencing was naive CD8+ T cells sorted from blood. The receptor set was obtained from a woman in her thirties in good health.

V usage is TRBV2 and J usage is TRBJ2-1, with D possibly TRBD2 on 5 matching bases. CDR1 and CDR2 from the germline V gene are SNHLY and FYNNEI. This CDR3 has 13 amino acids. V gave up 6 bases and J gave up 3 bases, with 9 bases separating them. The DNA for the CDR3 is TGTGCCAGCAGGACTACAGACTACAATGAGCAGTTCTTC. Encoded protein: CASRTTDYNEQFF.

The V and J genes are TRBV28 and TRBJ2-7; D uncertain. V lost 5 bases and J 6 bases, leaving 8 bases between the germline ends. CDR3 size: 11 residues. In germline, CDR1 is MDHEN, CDR2 SYDVKM. The CDR3 DNA sequence: TGTGCCAGCAGTCGGATCGCCGAGCAGTACTTC. Translating it yields CASSRIAEQYF.

The rearrangement uses TRBV6-5 and TRBJ2-5; 9 bases line up with TRBD2. After removal of 5 bases from V and 5 bases from J, the junction contained 3 bases not matched to a gene. Germline assignment: CDR1 MNHEY and CDR2 SVGAGI. CDR3 length: 13 amino acids. CDR3 region: CASSAGTSETQYF. The CDR3 DNA reads as TGTGCCAGCAGTGCTGGGACTAGCGAGACCCAGTACTTC.

V gene TRBV5-4 combines with J gene TRBJ2-1, with D hard to call. Germline V gene lookup returns CDR1 SGHNT and CDR2 YYREEE (reference sequence). Trimming removed 1 base from V and 5 bases from J, with 13 bases in between. This CDR3 spans 15 amino acids. For the CDR3, the DNA is TGTGCCAGCAGCTTGTCAGTTTCCTCTCACAATGAGCAGTTCTTC. Translating gives CASSLSVSSHNEQFF.

J is TRBJ2-7 and V is TRBV6-6; 7 positions match TRBD1. This CDR3 contains 15 residues. CDR1 and CDR2 (germline): MNHNY, SVGAGI (reference sequence). The junction had 11 bases not matched to a gene; V was cut back by 5 bases and J by 4 bases. CDR3 sequence reads: CASSQESRDSYEQYF. The CDR3 DNA reads as TGTGCCAGCAGTCAAGAATCCCGGGACAGTTACGAGCAGTACTTC.

This chain joins TRBV7-9 and TRBJ2-1; 7 nucleotides line up with TRBD2. This CDR3 has 15 residues. The V segment lost 5 bases and the J segment 2 bases; nucleotides outside the gene matches: 6. CDR1 SEHNR and CDR2 FQNEAQ come from the germline V gene (reference sequence). The CDR3 nucleotides are TGTGCCAGCAGCGCCAGAGCGGGAACCTACAATGAGCAGTTCTTC. Protein sequence: CASSARAGTYNEQFF.

This rearrangement joins TRBV5-1 to TRBJ2-7, with TRBD1 as a possible D gene (6 bases). The CDR3 has 15 amino acids. Germline assignment: CDR1 SGHRS and CDR2 YFSETQ. V lost 1 base and J lost 4, with 15 bases in between. The CDR3 reads CASSLKQGTYYEQYF. The CDR3 DNA follows: TGCGCCAGCAGCTTGAAACAGGGAACTTATTACGAGCAGTACTTC.